Below, one T cell receptor (beta chain) is given with its context. This clonotype was found a few times. The antigen it binds to is not known. Per-base quality was not reported, and no clone a single base away is much larger than it. Library prep was done by PCR. The instrument was a NextSeq 500. Bulk TCR libraries were prepared as previously described, using TCR primers listed in Table S5. The Qiagen AllPrep DNA/RNA kit was used to purify total RNA. Before analysis, reads from multiple sequencing runs of the same library were pooled. The study's processing was this. Reads were retained only if their TCR constant sequence matched exactly, and those retained reads were trimmed to 150 nt and grouped according to their 12-nt molecular barcodes. Within each barcode group, reads were sub-clustered at a 15% Levenshtein threshold, and quality-weighted consensus sequences were built per RNA molecule. Non-functional sequences were filtered out, along with any lower-count sequence sitting one edit away from another sequence. Based on a fit of two negative binomial distributions, barcode sub-clusters having less than 20% of the maximum read count were discarded. The public sequencing data were trimmed at Q25 with fastp and processed into clonotypes with MiXCR by TCRdb, which kept only in-frame beta chains. All rows with the same CDR3 protein become a single entry with the most common DNA and genes. TCRdb, rather than the study authors, made the V and J calls. The sample profile shows over 300,000 distinct CDR3 sequences; about 23% of them were found once. The ten largest account for about 0.71% of the sample.

The entry originates in a study of molecular identifiers for immune sequencing clone quantification (dated by TCRdb to 2017 to 2018). Concerning the study at large: For a replicate experiment, the RNA from either approximately 20,000 or 100,000 naive CD8 T cells was divided into five aliquots, and four of those aliquots went on to sequencing. This methods study benchmarked molecular-identifier clustering-based TCR repertoire sequencing (MIDCIRS) and TCR RNA copy counting, using CD8 T cells to do so. Paper-wide results and their limitations: Highly expanded clone sizes could be underestimated because identical TCR molecules may share a barcode. A single cell's worth of spiked-in Jurkat TCR RNA was reported detectable even among under 1.3 million naive CD8 T cells. The naive libraries included spiked-in Jurkat TCR RNA (approximately ten copies' worth), and this RNA is not part of the donor repertoire. Clones above 20 RNA copies held over 98% of molecules in CMV-specific effector cells but under 1% in naive cells. Modeling gave roughly 2.9 recovered TCR RNA copies per cell versus about 10 by digital PCR, implying approximately 32% capture efficiency. When barcode sub-clustering was left out, chimeric consensus sequences inflated TCR diversity, with chimeras reaching as high as 47%.

Naive CD8 T cell libraries were made from roughly 20,000 to 1,000,000 sorted cells using 10%, 30% or 50% of purified RNA. Naive CD8 T cells, defined as CD8+CD4-CCR7+CD45RA+, were FACS-sorted into RLT Plus buffer on a BD FACSAria II. To test detection sensitivity, Jurkat RNA equal to around nine TCR copies was added to samples of about 20,000-1,000,000 naive CD8 T cells. CD8 T cells were enriched using RosetteSep CD8+ T Cell Enrichment Cocktail and Ficoll-Paque, and the enriched cells then underwent ACK red cell lysis. Sequencing input: naive CD8+ T cells from blood, with Jurkat cell RNA spiked in. The cell subset or site label of this sample denotes: FACS-sorted CD8+CD4-CCR7+CD45RA+ naive T cells. The receptor was isolated from a human donor in good health. Some libraries in this study had Jurkat cell RNA spiked in.

The CDR3 corresponds to CASSQGQGAGELFF. The sequenced DNA: TGTGCCAGCAGCCAGGGACAGGGAGCCGGGGAGCTGTTTTTT. The rearranged chain carries TRBV12-3 or TRBV12-4 and TRBJ2-2, with TRBD1 matching 9 junction bases. Relative to germline, V is missing 6 bases and J is missing 6 bases, with 5 bases of the junction outside any gene match. The CDR3 starts with the cysteine, ends with the phenylalanine, and has 14 residues. The sequence is cut down to CDR3 DNA, 42 bases in frame from base 1.